This T cell receptor beta chain emerged from a study of T cell responses to AZD1222 COVID-19 vaccine. Study-wide results and caveats: Nearly half of unique spike-specific TCRs reportedly avoided B.1.351 and B.1.1.7 mutated regions.

With respect to this clone: Its antigen is unknown.

Per germline, CDR1 MNHEY and CDR2 SVGAGI. Trimming took 2 bases from V and 8 from J; bases not matched to a gene: 8. The CDR3 length is 15 residues. Libraries were prepared by immunoSEQ multiplex PCR; TCRdb keeps only in-frame clonotypes and omits some of them. This table has 100,000 to 130,000 clones, 86% appearing once. The chain carries TRBV6-5 and TRBJ1-2; 10 bases agree with TRBD1. The sequencing used peripheral blood, collected on day 0 of AZD1222 vaccination. The sequence derives from an adult in good health. The CDR3 sequence: CASSYDRQGAKGYTF. CDR3 nucleotide sequence: TGTGCCAGCAGTTACGATCGACAGGGGGCGAAAGGCTACACCTTC.